The clone carrying this T cell receptor (beta chain) appeared a few times. Its target is not known. The CDR3 totals 14 residues. Looked up from germline, CDR1 is LNHDA and CDR2 is SQIVND (reference sequence). V shed 10 bases and J shed 4 bases, with 16 bases lying between them. Using immunoSEQ multiplex PCR, the repertoire was profiled, and TCRdb retains in-frame clones only, with some absent. The data show 30,000 to 40,000 clones, roughly 79% seen once. The data derive from a study of OX40 agonist ivuxolimab in advanced cancers. General study findings and limits: There were, on average, more expanded clones in CD8+ T cells than in CD4+.

Here the sequenced sample was CD4+ or CD8+ T cells sorted from blood, taken in a trial of the OX40 agonist ivuxolimab. The J gene is TRBJ2-2, the V gene TRBV19; D is possibly TRBD1 or TRBD2 (5 bases each). This receptor was obtained from an adult with an advanced solid tumor such as melanoma, head and neck, liver or kidney cancer. The CDR3 spells CATKSGTITGELFF. The CDR3 nucleotides are TGTGCCACCAAATCCGGGACCATCACCGGGGAGCTGTTTTTT.